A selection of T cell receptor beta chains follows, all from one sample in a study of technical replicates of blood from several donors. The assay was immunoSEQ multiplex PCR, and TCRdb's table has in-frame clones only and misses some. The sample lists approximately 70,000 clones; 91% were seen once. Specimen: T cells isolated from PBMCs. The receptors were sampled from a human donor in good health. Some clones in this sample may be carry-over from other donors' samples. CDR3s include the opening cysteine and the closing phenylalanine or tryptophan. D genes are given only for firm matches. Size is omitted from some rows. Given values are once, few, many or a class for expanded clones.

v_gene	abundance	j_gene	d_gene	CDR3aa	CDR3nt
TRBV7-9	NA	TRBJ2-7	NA	CATGLLNTYEQYF	TGTGCCACAGGACTATTAAATACCTACGAGCAGTACTTC
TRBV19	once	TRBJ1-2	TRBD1	CASTLDREGYGYTF	TGTGCCAGTACCTTGGACAGGGAGGGCTATGGCTACACCTTC
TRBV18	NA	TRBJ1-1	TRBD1	CASSPGTGRGEAFF	TGTGCCAGCTCACCAGGGACAGGGAGGGGTGAAGCTTTCTTT
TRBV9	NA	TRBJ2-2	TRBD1	CASSVGTGAPGELFF	TGTGCCAGCAGCGTAGGGACAGGGGCCCCCGGGGAGCTGTTTTTT
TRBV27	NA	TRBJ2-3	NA	CASSTIDTQYF	TGTGCCAGCAGTACTATAGATACGCAGTATTTT
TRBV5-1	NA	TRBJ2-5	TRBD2	CASTPGNSGSETQYF	TGCGCCAGCACTCCCGGAAACAGCGGGAGTGAGACCCAGTACTTC
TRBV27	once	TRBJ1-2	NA	CASSDSSGYTF	TGTGCCAGCAGCGACAGCTCGGGCTACACCTTC
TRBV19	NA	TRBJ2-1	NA	CASSIESDYNEQFF	TGTGCCAGTAGTATAGAAAGCGATTACAATGAGCAGTTCTTC
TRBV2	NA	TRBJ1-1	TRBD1	CASSYERGRLAFF	TGTGCCAGCAGTTATGAAAGGGGGCGCCTGGCTTTCTTT
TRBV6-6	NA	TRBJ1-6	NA	CASNLGGGGNSPLHF	TGTGCCAGCAACCTGGGGGGAGGGGGGAATTCACCCCTCCACTTT
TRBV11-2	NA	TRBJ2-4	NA	CASSLRLDPGKNIQYF	TGTGCCAGCAGCTTACGACTAGACCCAGGGAAAAACATTCAGTACTTC
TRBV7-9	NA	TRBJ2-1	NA	CASSFPRGYSYNEQFF	TGTGCCAGCAGCTTCCCAAGGGGATATTCCTACAATGAGCAGTTCTTC
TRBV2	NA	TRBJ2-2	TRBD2	CASTVAGGNTGELFF	TGTGCCAGCACTGTTGCGGGGGGAAACACCGGGGAGCTGTTTTTT
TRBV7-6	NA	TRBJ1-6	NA	CASRGSSYNSPLHF	TGTGCCAGCCGGGGGAGCTCCTATAATTCACCCCTCCACTTT
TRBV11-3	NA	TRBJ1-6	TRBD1	CASSIRQGYNSPLHF	TGTGCCAGCAGCATAAGACAGGGGTATAATTCACCCCTCCACTTT
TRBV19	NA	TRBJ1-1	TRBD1	CASSKGQDWKTEAFF	TGTGCCAGTAGCAAGGGACAGGATTGGAAAACTGAAGCTTTCTTT
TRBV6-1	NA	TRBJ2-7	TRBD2	CASRKGLAGSEQYF	TGTGCCAGCAGGAAGGGACTAGCGGGATCTGAGCAGTACTTC
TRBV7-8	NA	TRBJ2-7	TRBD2	CASSLYSGGGSSPYEQYF	TGTGCCAGCAGCTTATACTCCGGCGGGGGGTCGTCACCATACGAGCAGTACTTC
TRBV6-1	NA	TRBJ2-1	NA	CASRTGTGSNEQFF	TGTGCCAGTCGGACCGGAACCGGGAGCAATGAGCAGTTCTTC
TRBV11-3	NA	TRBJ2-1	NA	CASSLDSRGEQFF	TGTGCCAGCAGCTTAGATTCTCGAGGTGAGCAGTTCTTC
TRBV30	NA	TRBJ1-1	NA	CAWSTGYVVNTEAFF	TGTGCCTGGAGTACAGGGTATGTGGTGAACACTGAAGCTTTCTTT
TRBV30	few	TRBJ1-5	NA	CAWSVNRNQPQHF	TGTGCCTGGAGTGTAAACAGAAATCAGCCCCAGCATTTT
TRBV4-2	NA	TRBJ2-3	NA	CASSQDTGTDTQYF	TGTGCCAGCAGCCAGGACACAGGGACAGATACGCAGTATTTT
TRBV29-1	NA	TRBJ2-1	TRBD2	CSAFTSGAYNEQFF	TGCAGCGCCTTCACTAGCGGGGCCTACAATGAGCAGTTCTTC
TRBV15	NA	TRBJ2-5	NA	CATKTEQGAQYF	TGTGCCACAAAGACAGAGCAAGGAGCCCAGTACTTC
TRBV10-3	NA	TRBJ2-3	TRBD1	CAIGQGDRTDTQYF	TGTGCCATCGGACAGGGGGACAGGACAGATACGCAGTATTTT
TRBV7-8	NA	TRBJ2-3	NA	CASRPTSTDTQYF	TGTGCCAGCCGCCCGACTAGCACAGATACGCAGTATTTT
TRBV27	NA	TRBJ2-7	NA	CASSLVSGASYEQYF	TGTGCCAGCAGTTTGGTATCAGGGGCCTCCTACGAGCAGTACTTC
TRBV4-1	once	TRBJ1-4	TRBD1	CASSQSQGAGEKLFF	TGCGCCAGCAGCCAGTCACAGGGGGCAGGAGAAAAACTGTTTTTT
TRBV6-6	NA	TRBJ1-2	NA	CASSFTGDYGYTF	TGTGCCAGCAGTTTTACAGGCGACTATGGCTACACCTTC
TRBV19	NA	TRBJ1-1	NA	CASSLGGAPGAFF	TGTGCCAGTAGTTTGGGAGGGGCACCGGGAGCTTTCTTT
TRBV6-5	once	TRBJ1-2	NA	CASSSGTTNYGYTF	TGTGCCAGCAGTTCCGGGACAACTAACTATGGCTACACCTTC
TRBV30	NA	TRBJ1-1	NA	CAWSVPTGRHTEASF	TGTGCCTGGAGTGTGCCCACAGGGAGACACACTGAAGCTTCCTTT
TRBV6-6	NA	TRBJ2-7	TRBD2	CASSQRETSYEQYF	TGTGCCAGCAGTCAGCGGGAGACGTCCTACGAGCAGTACTTC
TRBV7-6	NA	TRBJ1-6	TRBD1	CASSSRTGINSPLHF	TGTGCCAGCAGCTCGAGGACAGGGATTAATTCACCCCTCCACTTT
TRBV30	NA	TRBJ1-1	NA	CAGGPTDREAFF	TGTGCCGGGGGCCCTACAGATCGAGAAGCTTTCTTT
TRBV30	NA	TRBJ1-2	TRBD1	CAWSWETGGLFDYGYTF	TGTGCCTGGAGTTGGGAGACAGGGGGCTTGTTTGACTATGGCTACACCTTC
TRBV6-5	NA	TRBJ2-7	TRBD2	CASSYSTRTSGYEQYF	TGTGCCAGCAGTTACTCTACCCGGACTAGCGGATACGAGCAGTACTTC
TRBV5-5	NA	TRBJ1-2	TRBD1	CASSLIPGGSYGYTF	TGTGCCAGCAGCTTAATTCCAGGGGGCAGTTATGGCTACACCTTC
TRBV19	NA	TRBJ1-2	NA	CASSNRVGYTF	TGTGCCAGTAGTAACAGGGTTGGCTACACCTTC
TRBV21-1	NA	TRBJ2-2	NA	CADLGRKSEPIKDNTGELFF	TGTGCGGACCTAGGGAGGAAGTCCGAACCAATAAAAGATAACACCGGGGAGCTGTTTTTT
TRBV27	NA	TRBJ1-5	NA	CASSPVAGRSNQPQHF	TGTGCCAGCAGTCCAGTCGCGGGTCGGAGCAATCAGCCCCAGCATTTT
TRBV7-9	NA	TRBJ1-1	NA	CASSLIRTEAFF	TGTGCCAGCAGCTTAATCCGGACTGAAGCTTTCTTT
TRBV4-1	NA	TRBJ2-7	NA	CASSQVQGGPYEQYF	TGCGCCAGCAGCCAAGTTCAGGGTGGCCCCTACGAGCAGTACTTC
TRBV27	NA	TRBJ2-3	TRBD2	CASSSLAGVVSDTQYF	TGTGCCAGCAGTTCTTTAGCGGGAGTAGTCTCAGATACGCAGTATTTT